This section outlines one TCR beta chain sequence together with its context. The V segment lost 3 bases and the J segment 0 bases; nucleotides outside the gene matches: 5. Germline V gene sequence: CDR1 DFQATT, CDR2 SNEGSKA (reference sequence). The CDR3 extends over 14 amino acids. The data were obtained in a study of blood T cell repertoires in COVID-19. Study as a whole: COVID-19 samples from acute and convalescent phases originated in the United States, Italy and Spain. From T cells, B-cell-depleted T cells, or PBMCs came the material, which was cDNA or gDNA.

In the study's own analysis: Amplification of reference gene primers was used by the study to estimate nucleated cell counts. Profiling relied on immunoSEQ multiplex PCR, and the TCRdb table lists in-frame clones only, not all of them. V, J and clone size derive from that table, while D and trimming were established from the DNA sequence. Of around 320,000 clones in the sample, approximately 90% were seen once. The TCR comes from a woman in her 30s who had recovered from COVID-19. This chain links TRBV20-1 with TRBJ2-7; 7 bases agree with TRBD2. Sequenced input: peripheral blood. This CDR3 reads CSASLGGSSYEQYF. Written as DNA, the CDR3 is TGCAGTGCTAGTTTGGGGGGGAGCTCCTACGAGCAGTACTTC.